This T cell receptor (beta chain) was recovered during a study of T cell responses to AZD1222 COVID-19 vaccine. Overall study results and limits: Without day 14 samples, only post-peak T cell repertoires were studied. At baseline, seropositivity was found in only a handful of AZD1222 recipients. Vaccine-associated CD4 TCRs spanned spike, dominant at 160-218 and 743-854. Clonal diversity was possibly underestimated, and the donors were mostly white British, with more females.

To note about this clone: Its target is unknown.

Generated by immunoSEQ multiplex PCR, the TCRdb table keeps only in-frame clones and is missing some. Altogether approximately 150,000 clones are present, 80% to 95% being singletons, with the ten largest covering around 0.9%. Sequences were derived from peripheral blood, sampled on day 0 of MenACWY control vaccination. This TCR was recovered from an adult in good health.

The CDR3 loop reads CSATNTEAFF. The CDR3 bases are TGCAGTGCTACGAACACTGAAGCTTTCTTT. V gene TRBV20-1 combines with J gene TRBJ1-1; D is unresolved. V was pared by 4 bases and J by 1 base, with 1 base between. The CDR3 totals 10 residues. Germline CDR1 DFQATT, CDR2 SNEGSKA (reference sequence).